This TCR beta chain was sequenced during a study of blood T cell repertoires in COVID-19. As processed by the authors: Estimation of nucleated cell counts was performed using reference gene primer amplification. Sequenced by immunoSEQ multiplex PCR; TCRdb stores in-frame clones only, minus some. The DNA was the basis for D and trimming; V, J and clone size are from that table. The table has a few hundred thousand clones, approximately 83% seen once. The CDR3 totals 15 residues. The germline V gene has CDR1 MNHEY and CDR2 SMNVEV (reference sequence). Losses at the gene ends were 6 bases for V and 4 bases for J; bases not matched to a gene: 10.

The receptor was isolated from a woman in her 30s who had recovered from COVID-19. The sequenced material came from PBMCs or T cells enriched from blood (not recorded which). The genes are TRBV27 and TRBJ1-2, with 8 bases lining up with TRBD1. The chain's CDR3 is CASRRGQVNSYGYTF. Here the CDR3 DNA reads TGTGCCAGCAGGAGGGGACAGGTGAACTCCTATGGCTACACCTTC.